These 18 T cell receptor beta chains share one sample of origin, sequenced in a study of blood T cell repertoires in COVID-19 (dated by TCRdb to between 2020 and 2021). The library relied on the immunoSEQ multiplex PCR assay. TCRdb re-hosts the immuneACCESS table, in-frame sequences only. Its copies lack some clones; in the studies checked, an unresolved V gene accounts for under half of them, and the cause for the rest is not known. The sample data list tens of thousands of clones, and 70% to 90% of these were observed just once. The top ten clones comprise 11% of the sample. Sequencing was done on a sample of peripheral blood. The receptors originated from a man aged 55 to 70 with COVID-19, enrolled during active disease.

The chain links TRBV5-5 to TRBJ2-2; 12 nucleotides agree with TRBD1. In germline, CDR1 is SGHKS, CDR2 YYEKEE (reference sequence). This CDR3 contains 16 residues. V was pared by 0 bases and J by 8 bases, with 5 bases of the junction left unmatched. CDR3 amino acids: CASSLVGQGATGELFF. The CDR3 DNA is TGTGCCAGCAGCTTGGTGGGACAGGGGGCGACGGGGGAGCTGTTTTTT.

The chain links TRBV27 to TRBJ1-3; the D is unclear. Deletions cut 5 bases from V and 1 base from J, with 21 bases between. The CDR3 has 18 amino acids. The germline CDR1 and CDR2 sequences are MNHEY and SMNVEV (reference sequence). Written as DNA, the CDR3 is TGTGCCAGCAGTCCACGTAAAGAGGGTCTCTTTTCTGGAAACACCATATATTTT. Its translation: CASSPRKEGLFSGNTIYF.

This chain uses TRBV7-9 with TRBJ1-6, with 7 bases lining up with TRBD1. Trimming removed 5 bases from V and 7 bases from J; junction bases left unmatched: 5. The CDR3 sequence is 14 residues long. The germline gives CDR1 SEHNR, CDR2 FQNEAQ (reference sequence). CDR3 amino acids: CASSRQGGNSPLHF. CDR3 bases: TGTGCCAGCAGCCGACAGGGTGGGAATTCACCCCTCCACTTT.

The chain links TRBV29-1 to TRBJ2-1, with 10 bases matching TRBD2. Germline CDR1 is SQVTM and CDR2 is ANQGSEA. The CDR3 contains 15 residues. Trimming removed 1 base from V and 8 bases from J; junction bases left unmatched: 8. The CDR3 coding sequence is TGCAGCGTTGAAGCGGCTAGCGGGAGTCGTGATGAGCAGTTCTTC. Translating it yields CSVEAASGSRDEQFF.

CDR3 DNA: TGTGCCAGCAGCTCCGACAGGGGGCGCGACGAGCAGTACTTC. Translation: CASSSDRGRDEQYF. This chain links TRBV7-9 with TRBJ2-7; 10 bases map to TRBD1. V was pared by 4 bases and J by 5 bases, with 5 bases of the junction left unmatched. Germline CDR1 SEHNR, CDR2 FQNEAQ (reference sequence). The CDR3 covers 14 residues.

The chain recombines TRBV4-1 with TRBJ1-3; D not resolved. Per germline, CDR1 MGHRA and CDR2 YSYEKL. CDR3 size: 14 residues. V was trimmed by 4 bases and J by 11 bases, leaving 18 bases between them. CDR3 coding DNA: TGCGCCAGCAGCCCCCCACTAGCGGTAGGAGCCATATATTTT. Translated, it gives CASSPPLAVGAIYF.

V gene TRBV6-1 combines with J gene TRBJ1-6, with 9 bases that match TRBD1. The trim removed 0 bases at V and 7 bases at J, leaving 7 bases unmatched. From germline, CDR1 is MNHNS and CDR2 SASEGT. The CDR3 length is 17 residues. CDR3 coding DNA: TGTGCCAGCAGTGAAGCGACCCAGACAGGGGGAAATTCACCCCTCCACTTT. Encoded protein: CASSEATQTGGNSPLHF.

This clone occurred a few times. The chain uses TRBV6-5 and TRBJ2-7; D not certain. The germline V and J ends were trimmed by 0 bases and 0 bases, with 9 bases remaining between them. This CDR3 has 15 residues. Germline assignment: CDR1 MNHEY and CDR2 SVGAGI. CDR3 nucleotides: TGTGCCAGCAGTTACTCAGCGCTGGACTCCTACGAGCAGTACTTC. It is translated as CASSYSALDSYEQYF.

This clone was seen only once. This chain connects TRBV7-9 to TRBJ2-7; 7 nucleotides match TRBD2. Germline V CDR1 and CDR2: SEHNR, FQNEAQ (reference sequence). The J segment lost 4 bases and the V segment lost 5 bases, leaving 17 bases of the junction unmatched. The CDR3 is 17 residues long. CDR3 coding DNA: TGTGCCAGCAGCCCACCAGAGACTCGCGGGAGAAGGTACGAGCAGTACTTC. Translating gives CASSPPETRGRRYEQYF.

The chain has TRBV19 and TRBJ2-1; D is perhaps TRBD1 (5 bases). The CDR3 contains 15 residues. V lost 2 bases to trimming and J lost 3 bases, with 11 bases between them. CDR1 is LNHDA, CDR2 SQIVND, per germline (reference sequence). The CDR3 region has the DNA TGTGCCAGTAGTATATCGCAGGGTCTCTACAATGAGCAGTTCTTC. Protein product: CASSISQGLYNEQFF.

CDR3 region: CASSPPGQSNEKLFF. The CDR3, as DNA: TGTGCCAGTAGTCCCCCGGGACAGAGCAATGAAAAACTGTTTTTT. The chain uses TRBV19 and TRBJ1-4, with TRBD1 identical over 7 bases. CDR1 LNHDA and CDR2 SQIVND come from the germline V gene (reference sequence). V shed 5 bases and J 5 bases; nucleotides not matched to a gene: 8. CDR3 length: 15 residues.

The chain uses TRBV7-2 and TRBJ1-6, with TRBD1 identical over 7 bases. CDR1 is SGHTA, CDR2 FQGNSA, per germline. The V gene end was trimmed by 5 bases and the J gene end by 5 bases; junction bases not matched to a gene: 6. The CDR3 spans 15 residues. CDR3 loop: CASSPRDSHNSPLHF. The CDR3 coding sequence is TGTGCCAGCAGCCCTAGGGACAGTCATAATTCACCCCTCCACTTT.

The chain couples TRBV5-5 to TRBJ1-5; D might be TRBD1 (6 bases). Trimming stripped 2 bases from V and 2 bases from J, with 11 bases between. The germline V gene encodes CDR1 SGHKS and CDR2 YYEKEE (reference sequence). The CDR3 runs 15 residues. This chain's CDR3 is CASSFARGGNQPQHF. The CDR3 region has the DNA TGTGCCAGCAGCTTTGCCAGGGGCGGCAATCAGCCCCAGCATTTT.

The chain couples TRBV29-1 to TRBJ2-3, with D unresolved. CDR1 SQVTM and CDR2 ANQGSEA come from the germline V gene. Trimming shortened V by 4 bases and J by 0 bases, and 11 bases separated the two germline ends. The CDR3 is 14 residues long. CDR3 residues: CSVVRDTSTDTQYF. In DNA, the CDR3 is TGCAGCGTTGTTAGAGACACAAGCACAGATACGCAGTATTTT.

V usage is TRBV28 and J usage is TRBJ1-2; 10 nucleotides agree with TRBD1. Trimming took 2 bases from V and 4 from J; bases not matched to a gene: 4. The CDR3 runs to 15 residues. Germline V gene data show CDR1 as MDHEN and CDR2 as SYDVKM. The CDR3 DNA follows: TGTGCCAGCAGTTTACCCGACAGGGGGCCCTATGGCTACACCTTC. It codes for CASSLPDRGPYGYTF.

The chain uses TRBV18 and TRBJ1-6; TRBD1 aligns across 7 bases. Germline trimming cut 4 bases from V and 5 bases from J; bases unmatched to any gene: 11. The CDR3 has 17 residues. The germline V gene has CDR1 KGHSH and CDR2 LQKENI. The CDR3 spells CASSLTQGGQDNSPLHF. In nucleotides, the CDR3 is TGTGCCAGCTCACTAACGCAGGGAGGACAGGATAATTCACCCCTCCACTTT.

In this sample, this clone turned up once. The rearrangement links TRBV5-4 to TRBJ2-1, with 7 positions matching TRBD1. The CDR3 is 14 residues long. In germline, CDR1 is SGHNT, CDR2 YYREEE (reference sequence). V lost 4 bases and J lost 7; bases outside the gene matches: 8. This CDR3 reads CASSPGTDKNEQFF. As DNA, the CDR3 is TGTGCCAGCAGCCCCGGGACAGACAAAAATGAGCAGTTCTTC.

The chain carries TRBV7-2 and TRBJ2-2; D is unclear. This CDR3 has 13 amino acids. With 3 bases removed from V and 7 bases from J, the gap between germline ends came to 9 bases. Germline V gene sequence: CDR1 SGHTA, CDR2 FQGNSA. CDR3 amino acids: CASSLPRYGELFF. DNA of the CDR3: TGTGCCAGCAGCTTGCCTAGATACGGGGAGCTGTTTTTT. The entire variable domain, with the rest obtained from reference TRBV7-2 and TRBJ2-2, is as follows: GAGVSQSPSNKVTEKGKDVELRCDPISGHTALYWYRQSLGQGLEFLIYFQGNSAPDKSGLPSDRFSAERTGGSVSTLTIQRTQQEDSAVYLCASSLPRYGELFFGEGSRLTVL.